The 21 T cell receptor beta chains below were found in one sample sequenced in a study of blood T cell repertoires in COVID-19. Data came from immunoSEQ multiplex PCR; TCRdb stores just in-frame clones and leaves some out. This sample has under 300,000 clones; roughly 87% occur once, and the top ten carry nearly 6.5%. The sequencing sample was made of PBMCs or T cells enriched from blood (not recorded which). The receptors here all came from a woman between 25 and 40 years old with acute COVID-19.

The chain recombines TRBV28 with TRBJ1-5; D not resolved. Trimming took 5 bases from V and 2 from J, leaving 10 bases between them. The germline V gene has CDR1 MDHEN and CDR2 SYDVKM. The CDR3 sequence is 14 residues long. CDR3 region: CASSGVRGNQPQHF. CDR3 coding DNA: TGTGCCAGCAGTGGGGTGAGGGGCAATCAGCCCCAGCATTTT.

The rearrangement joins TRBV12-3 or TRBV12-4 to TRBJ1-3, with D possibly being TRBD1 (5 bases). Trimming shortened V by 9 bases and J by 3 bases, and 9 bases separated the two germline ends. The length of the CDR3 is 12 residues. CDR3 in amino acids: CARRGFGNTIYF. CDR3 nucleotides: TGTGCCAGAAGGGGATTTGGAAACACCATATATTTT.

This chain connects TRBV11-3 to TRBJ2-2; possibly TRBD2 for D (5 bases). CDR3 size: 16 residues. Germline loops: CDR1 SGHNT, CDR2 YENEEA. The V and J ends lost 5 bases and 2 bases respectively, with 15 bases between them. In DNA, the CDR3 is TGTGCCAGCAGCCCTGGAGGTGGGGAAAACACCGGGGAGCTGTTTTTT. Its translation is CASSPGGGENTGELFF.

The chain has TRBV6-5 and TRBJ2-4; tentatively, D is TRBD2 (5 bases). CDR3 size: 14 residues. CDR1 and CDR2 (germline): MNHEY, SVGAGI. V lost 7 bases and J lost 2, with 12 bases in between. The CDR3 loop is CASMKDLSKNIQYF. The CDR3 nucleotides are TGTGCCAGCATGAAGGACTTATCCAAAAACATTCAGTACTTC.

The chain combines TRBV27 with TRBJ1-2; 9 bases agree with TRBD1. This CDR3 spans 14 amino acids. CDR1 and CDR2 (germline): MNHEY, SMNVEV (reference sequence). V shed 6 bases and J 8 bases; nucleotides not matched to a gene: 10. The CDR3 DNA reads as TGTGCCAGCAGGGACACAGGGGGCGCCCAAGGCTACACCTTC. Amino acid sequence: CASRDTGGAQGYTF.

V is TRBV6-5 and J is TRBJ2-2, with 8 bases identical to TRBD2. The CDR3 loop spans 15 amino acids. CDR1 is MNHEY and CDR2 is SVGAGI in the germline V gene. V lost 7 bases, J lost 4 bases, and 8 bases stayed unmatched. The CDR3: CASIPGGPGTGELFF. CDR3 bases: TGTGCCAGCATCCCGGGGGGGCCAGGCACCGGGGAGCTGTTTTTT.

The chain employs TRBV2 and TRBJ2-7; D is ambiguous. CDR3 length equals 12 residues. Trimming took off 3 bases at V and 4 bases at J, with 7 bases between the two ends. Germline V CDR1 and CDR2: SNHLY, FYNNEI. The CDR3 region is CASSDGVYEQYF. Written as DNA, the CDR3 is TGTGCCAGCAGTGACGGAGTTTACGAGCAGTACTTC.

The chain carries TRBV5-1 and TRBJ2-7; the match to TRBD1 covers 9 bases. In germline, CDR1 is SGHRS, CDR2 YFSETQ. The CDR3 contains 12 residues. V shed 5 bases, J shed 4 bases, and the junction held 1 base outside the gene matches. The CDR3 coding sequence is TGCGCCAGCAGGGGACAGGGATACGAGCAGTACTTC. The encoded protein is CASRGQGYEQYF.

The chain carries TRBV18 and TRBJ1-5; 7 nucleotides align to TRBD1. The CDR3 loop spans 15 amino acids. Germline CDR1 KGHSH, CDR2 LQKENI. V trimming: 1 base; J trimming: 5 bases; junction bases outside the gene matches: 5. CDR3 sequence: CASSPQGAMDQPQHF. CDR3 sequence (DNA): TGTGCCAGCTCACCACAGGGGGCAATGGATCAGCCCCAGCATTTT.

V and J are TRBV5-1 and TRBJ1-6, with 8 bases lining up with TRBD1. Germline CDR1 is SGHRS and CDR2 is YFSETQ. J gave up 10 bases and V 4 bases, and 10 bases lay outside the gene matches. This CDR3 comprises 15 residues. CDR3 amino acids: CASSTDQGAESPLHF. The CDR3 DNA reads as TGCGCCAGCAGCACTGACCAGGGGGCGGAATCACCCCTCCACTTT.

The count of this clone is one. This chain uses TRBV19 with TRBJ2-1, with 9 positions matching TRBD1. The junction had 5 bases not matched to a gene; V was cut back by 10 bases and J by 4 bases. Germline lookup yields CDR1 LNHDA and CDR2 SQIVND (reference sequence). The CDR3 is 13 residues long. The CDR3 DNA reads TGTGCCATTGGGACAGGGACATACAATGAGCAGTTCTTC. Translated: CAIGTGTYNEQFF.

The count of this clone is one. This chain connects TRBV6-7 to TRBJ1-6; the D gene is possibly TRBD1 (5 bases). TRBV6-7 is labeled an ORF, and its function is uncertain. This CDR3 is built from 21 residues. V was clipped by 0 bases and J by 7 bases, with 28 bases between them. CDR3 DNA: TGTGCCAGCAGTTACTCGATAGGAGCGGGACTCCAGGACCAAGGCAATTCACCCCTCCACTTT. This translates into CASSYSIGAGLQDQGNSPLHF.

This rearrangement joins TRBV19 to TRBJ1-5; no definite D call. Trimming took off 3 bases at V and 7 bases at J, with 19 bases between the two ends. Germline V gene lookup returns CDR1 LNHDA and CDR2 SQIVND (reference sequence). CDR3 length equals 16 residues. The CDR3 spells CASSIGPGSVGQPQHF. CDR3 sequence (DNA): TGTGCCAGTAGTATTGGTCCTGGGTCCGTGGGCCAGCCCCAGCATTTT.

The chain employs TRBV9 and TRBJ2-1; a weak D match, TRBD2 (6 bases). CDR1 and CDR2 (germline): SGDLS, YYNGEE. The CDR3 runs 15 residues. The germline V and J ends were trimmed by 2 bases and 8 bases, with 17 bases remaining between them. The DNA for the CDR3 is TGTGCCAGCAGCGTGCGGGGCCAAACAGGCGATGAGCAGTTCTTC. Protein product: CASSVRGQTGDEQFF.

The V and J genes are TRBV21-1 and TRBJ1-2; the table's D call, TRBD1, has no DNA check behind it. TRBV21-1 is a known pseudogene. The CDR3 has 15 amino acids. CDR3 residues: CASSKPPPGDYGYTF. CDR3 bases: TGTGCCAGCAGCAAACCCCCCCCAGGGGACTATGGCTACACCTTC.

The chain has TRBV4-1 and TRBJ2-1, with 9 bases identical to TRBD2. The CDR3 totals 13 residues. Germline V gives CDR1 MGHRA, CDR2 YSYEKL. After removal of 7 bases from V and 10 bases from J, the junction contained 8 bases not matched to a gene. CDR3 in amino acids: CASKASGVREQFF. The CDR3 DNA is TGCGCCAGCAAGGCTAGCGGGGTCCGGGAGCAGTTCTTC.

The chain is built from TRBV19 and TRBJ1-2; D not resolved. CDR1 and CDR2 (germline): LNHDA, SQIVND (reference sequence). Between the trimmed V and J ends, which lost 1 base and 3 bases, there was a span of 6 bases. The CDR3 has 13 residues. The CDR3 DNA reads TGTGCCAGTAGTATAGTCGGAGACTATGGCTACACCTTC. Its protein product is CASSIVGDYGYTF. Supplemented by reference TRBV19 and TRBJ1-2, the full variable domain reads DGGITQSPKYLFRKEGQNVTLSCEQNLNHDAMYWYRQDPGQGLRLIYYSQIVNDFQKGDIAEGYSVSREKKESFPLTVTSAQKNPTAFYLCASSIVGDYGYTFGSGTRLTVV.

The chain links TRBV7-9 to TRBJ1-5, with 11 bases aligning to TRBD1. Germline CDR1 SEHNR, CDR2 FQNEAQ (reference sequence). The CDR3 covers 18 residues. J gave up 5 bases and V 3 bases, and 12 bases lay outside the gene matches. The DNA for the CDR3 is TGTGCCAGCAGCTTCTGGGACAGGGGGACTTACAGGGATCAGCCCCAGCATTTT. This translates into CASSFWDRGTYRDQPQHF.

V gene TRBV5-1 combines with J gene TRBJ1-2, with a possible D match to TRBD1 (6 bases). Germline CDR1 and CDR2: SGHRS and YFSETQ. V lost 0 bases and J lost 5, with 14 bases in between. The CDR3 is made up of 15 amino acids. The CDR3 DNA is TGCGCCAGCAGCTTGGTAACAGGGATGTGGTATGGCTACACCTTC. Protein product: CASSLVTGMWYGYTF.

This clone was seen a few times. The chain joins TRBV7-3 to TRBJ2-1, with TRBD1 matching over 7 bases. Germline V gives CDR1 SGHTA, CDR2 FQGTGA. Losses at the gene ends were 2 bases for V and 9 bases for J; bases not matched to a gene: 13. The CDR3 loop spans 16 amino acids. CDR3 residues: CASSLEPSHRGGEQFF. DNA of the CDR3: TGTGCCAGCAGCTTAGAGCCATCCCACAGGGGTGGTGAGCAGTTCTTC.

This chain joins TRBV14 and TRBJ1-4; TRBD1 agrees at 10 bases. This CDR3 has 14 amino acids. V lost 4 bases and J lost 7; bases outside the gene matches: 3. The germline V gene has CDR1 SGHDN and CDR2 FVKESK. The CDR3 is CASSPRTGGEKLFF. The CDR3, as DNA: TGTGCCAGCAGCCCCAGGACAGGGGGTGAAAAACTGTTTTTT.